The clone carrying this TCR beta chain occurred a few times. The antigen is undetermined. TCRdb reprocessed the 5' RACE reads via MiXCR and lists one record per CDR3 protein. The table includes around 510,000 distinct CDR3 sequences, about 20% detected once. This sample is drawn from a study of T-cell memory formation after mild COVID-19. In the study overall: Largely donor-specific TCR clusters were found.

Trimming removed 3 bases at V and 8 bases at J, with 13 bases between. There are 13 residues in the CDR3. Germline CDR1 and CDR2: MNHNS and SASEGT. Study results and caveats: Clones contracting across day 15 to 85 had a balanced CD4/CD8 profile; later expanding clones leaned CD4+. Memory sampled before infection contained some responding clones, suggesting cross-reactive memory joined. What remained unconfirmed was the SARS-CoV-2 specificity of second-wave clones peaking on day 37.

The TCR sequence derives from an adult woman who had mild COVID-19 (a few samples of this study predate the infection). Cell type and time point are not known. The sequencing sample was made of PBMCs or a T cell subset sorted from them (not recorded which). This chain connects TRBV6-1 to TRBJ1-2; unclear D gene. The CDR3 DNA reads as TGTGCCAGCAGTGAGCATACCTCTGGGGGCTACACCTTC. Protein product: CASSEHTSGGYTF.